The rows below give T cell receptor beta chains drawn from one sample of a study of cytomegalovirus exposure and HLA in healthy donors. Assay used: immunoSEQ multiplex PCR; TCRdb lists only in-frame clones, some missing. The table has about 110,000 clones, roughly 80% seen once; the top ten hold around 23%. Sequences were obtained from PBMCs. Source of these receptors: a young man in good health and CMV-seropositive. The conserved cysteine and the conserved F or W are not part of the CDR3 here. A D gene is named only where the DNA matches it firmly. Some rows have no size entry. The others give once, few or many, or a class for an expanded clone.

V gene	clone size	J gene	D gene	CDR3 protein
TRBV6-1	.	TRBJ1-2	.	ASSERALTSRGYT
TRBV7-9	.	TRBJ1-1	TRBD1	ASSLSQGADTEAF
TRBV11-2	.	TRBJ2-5	.	ASSSSRQQETQY
TRBV6-1	.	TRBJ2-3	TRBD2	ASSVQAGESDTQY
TRBV5-1	.	TRBJ2-1	.	ASSARTNRNEQF
TRBV27	.	TRBJ2-2	.	ASSLTPAGPGELF
TRBV10-3	.	TRBJ1-2	TRBD1	AISGGTGTHYGYT
TRBV7-9	.	TRBJ2-1	.	ASSLDSGSEQF
TRBV28	once	TRBJ2-1	.	ASSWTNEQF
TRBV6-1	few	TRBJ1-3	.	ASIAGESSGNTIY
TRBV4-2	once	TRBJ2-7	TRBD2	ASSQDPGLALGEQY
TRBV27	.	TRBJ2-2	.	ASSLLQGNTGELF
TRBV6-5	.	TRBJ2-2	.	ASSYSPLSGELF
TRBV5-1	.	TRBJ2-5	.	ASSFGSFQETQY
TRBV27	.	TRBJ1-4	.	ASSLSKQGGEKLF
TRBV7-6	.	TRBJ1-1	.	ASSLAGRDTEAF
TRBV29-1	.	TRBJ2-2	TRBD2	SAARTSENTGELF
TRBV21-1	.	TRBJ2-7	.	ASSKGDYHEQY
TRBV5-4	.	TRBJ2-3	TRBD2	ASRPSGALTDTQY
TRBV4-1	.	TRBJ1-6	TRBD1	ASSGTGGFNSPLH
TRBV9	.	TRBJ1-2	.	ASSPHRTPNYGYT
TRBV19	.	TRBJ2-2	TRBD2	ASTGGGRDTGELF
TRBV6-6	few	TRBJ1-3	.	ASSLLGDGNTIY
TRBV4-1	.	TRBJ1-1	TRBD1	ASSHRDRATEAF
TRBV30	.	TRBJ2-7	TRBD1	AWSVGTVYEQY
TRBV11-3	.	TRBJ2-1	.	ASSPLVAASGNEQF
TRBV6-1	.	TRBJ1-5	.	ASSTAGNQPQH
TRBV4-1	.	TRBJ2-6	TRBD1	ASSPGQAHSGANVLT
TRBV5-8	.	TRBJ1-5	.	ASSFPGGTQH
TRBV10-3	.	TRBJ2-7	TRBD1	AISVLSGTVHEQY
TRBV2	.	TRBJ2-3	.	ASSLTDIGPDTQY
TRBV5-1	.	TRBJ1-1	.	ASSLQGQNTEAF
TRBV6-1	.	TRBJ2-1	TRBD2	ASSEPAGASNEQF
TRBV10-3	.	TRBJ2-7	.	AIGEGRPAAEQY
TRBV5-1	.	TRBJ2-1	TRBD2	ASSLDETSGVGEQF
TRBV2	.	TRBJ1-2	TRBD1	ASSSGGYGYT
TRBV7-6	.	TRBJ2-2	TRBD1	ASSPRQGENTGELF